These 29 T cell receptor beta chains were sequenced from one sample in a study of long-term antiretroviral therapy in people with HIV (dated by TCRdb to between 2021 and 2022). The immunoSEQ hsTCRB v3.0 assay was used at survey level resolution to sequence the TRB variable region. TCRdb holds this immuneACCESS table with in-frame rearrangements only. Some clones are missing; in checked studies, unresolved V genes explain under half, and the rest has no known cause. The sample contains 22,000 or so clones, around 80% of them found a single time. Roughly 18% of the sample comes from the top ten. Here the sequenced sample was unsorted PBMCs, taken 0.5 years before starting antiretroviral therapy. These receptors all stem from a man between 35 and 55 years old with HIV.

CDR3 DNA: TGCGCCAGTACCCCACAGGGCCCGGCAGATACGCAGTATTTT. Residues: CASTPQGPADTQYF. This rearrangement joins TRBV5-1 to TRBJ2-3, with D perhaps TRBD1 (6 bases). CDR1 is SGHRS and CDR2 is YFSETQ in the germline V gene. The CDR3 contains 14 residues. V was shortened by 8 bases and J by 4 bases, with 17 bases between the two germline ends.

The chain recombines TRBV11-1 with TRBJ2-2, with D unresolved. The V gene's germline CDR1 is SGHAT and CDR2 FQDESV (reference sequence). Trimming left V 2 bases short and J 8 bases short, with 18 bases between. This CDR3 comprises 16 residues. CDR3 sequence: CASSLRRPARSGELFF. In DNA, the CDR3 is TGTGCCAGCAGCTTACGTAGGCCCGCGAGGTCTGGGGAGCTGTTTTTT. Together with reference TRBV11-1 and TRBJ2-2, the CDR3 gives the full variable domain: EAEVAQSPRYKITEKSQAVAFWCDPISGHATLYWYRQILGQGPELLVQFQDESVVDDSQLPKDRFSAERLKGVDSTLKIQPAELGDSAMYLCASSLRRPARSGELFFGEGSRLTVL.

This chain links TRBV7-2 with TRBJ2-1; D may be TRBD1 (6 bases). The CDR3 is 16 amino acids. In germline, CDR1 is SGHTA, CDR2 FQGNSA. Trimming took off 0 bases at V and 6 bases at J, with 15 bases between the two ends. The CDR3 DNA follows: TGTGCCAGCAGCTTAGCCCGACAGGAAGGTTTCAATGAGCAGTTCTTC. Protein sequence: CASSLARQEGFNEQFF.

This chain connects TRBV6-1 to TRBJ2-2; D remains unclear. The V end was cut by 2 bases, the J end by 5 bases, with 15 bases between. Germline CDR1 and CDR2: MNHNS and SASEGT. CDR3 size: 16 residues. CDR3 DNA sequence: TGTGCCAGCAGTGAATATGCCAGTAGGATTACCGGGGAGCTGTTTTTT. The encoded protein is CASSEYASRITGELFF.

This chain uses TRBV6-5 with TRBJ1-1; D gene ambiguous. The CDR3 consists of 14 residues. Germline CDR1 reads MNHEY; CDR2 reads SVGAGI. V gave up 2 bases and J gave up 0 bases, with 7 bases separating them. The CDR3 DNA follows: TGTGCCAGCAGTTACGCAGTTTTGAACACTGAAGCTTTCTTT. Protein: CASSYAVLNTEAFF.

This clone was counted between two and nine times. This chain joins TRBV11-2 and TRBJ2-5; 8 bases are shared with TRBD1. From germline, CDR1 is SGHAT and CDR2 FQNNGV. The CDR3 contains 15 residues. Germline trimming cut 4 bases from V and 7 bases from J; bases unmatched to any gene: 11. The CDR3 sequence is CASSSATTGDWTQYF. CDR3 nucleotides: TGTGCCAGCAGCTCGGCAACGACAGGGGATTGGACCCAGTACTTC. Using reference TRBV11-2 and TRBJ2-5 for the parts outside the CDR3, the full variable domain is EAGVAQSPRYKIIEKRQSVAFWCNPISGHATLYWYQQILGQGPKLLIQFQNNGVVDDSQLPKDRFSAERLKGVDSTLKIQPAKLEDSAVYLCASSSATTGDWTQYFGPGTRLLVL.

This chain joins TRBV6-5 and TRBJ1-1; perhaps TRBD1 as D (6 bases). This CDR3 has 15 amino acids. Germline values: CDR1 MNHEY, CDR2 SVGAGI. Between the trimmed V and J ends, which lost 6 bases and 1 base, there was a span of 15 bases. The CDR3 here is CASRTWTARNTEAFF. The DNA of the CDR3 is TGTGCCAGCAGGACATGGACAGCGCGGAACACTGAAGCTTTCTTT.

The chain carries TRBV6-5 and TRBJ1-1; D ambiguous. With 6 bases removed from V and 4 bases from J, the gap between germline ends came to 15 bases. Germline CDR1 reads MNHEY; CDR2 reads SVGAGI. The CDR3 sequence is 14 residues long. The chain's CDR3 is CASSPARHLTEAFF. The CDR3 DNA follows: TGTGCCAGCAGCCCCGCCCGACACCTCACTGAAGCTTTCTTT.

The sample holds a few counts of this clone. V gene TRBV5-6 combines with J gene TRBJ1-2, with D unclear. The V gene lost 4 bases and the J gene lost 4 bases, with 14 bases spanning the gap. The CDR3 has 14 residues. The germline V gene has CDR1 SGHDT and CDR2 YYEEEE. The CDR3 is CASSPPDGFYGYTF. DNA of the CDR3: TGTGCCAGCAGCCCTCCGGACGGATTCTATGGCTACACCTTC.

This clone is medium-sized by share. This sequence joins TRBV4-1 and TRBJ2-7; D not certain. Trimming took off 5 bases at V and 5 bases at J, with 13 bases between the two ends. CDR3 length: 13 residues. Germline-derived CDR1 and CDR2 are MGHRA and YSYEKL. The DNA of the CDR3 is TGCGCCAGCAGCTTTCGAGAGAGCAACGAGCAGTACTTC. This gives the protein CASSFRESNEQYF.

The V call is TRBV27, the J call TRBJ2-5, with 7 bases fitting TRBD2. This CDR3 is 15 amino acids long. The V gene end was trimmed by 3 bases and the J gene end by 0 bases; junction bases not matched to a gene: 4. Per germline, CDR1 MNHEY and CDR2 SMNVEV (reference sequence). In DNA form, the CDR3 reads TGTGCCAGCAGTTTCAATAGCGGGTACCAAGAGACCCAGTACTTC. As protein: CASSFNSGYQETQYF.

This rearrangement joins TRBV5-6 to TRBJ1-2; 7 positions match TRBD1. This CDR3 has 15 residues. The trim removed 1 base at V and 7 bases at J, leaving 10 bases unmatched. Germline V lookup: CDR1 SGHDT, CDR2 YYEEEE. CDR3 amino acids: CASSLFSTGASGYTF. Written as DNA, the CDR3 is TGTGCCAGCAGCTTGTTTAGTACAGGGGCGAGTGGCTACACCTTC.

J is TRBJ2-3 and V is TRBV5-1, with D possibly being TRBD2 (5 bases). V was shortened by 0 bases and J by 1 base, with 12 bases between the two germline ends. CDR3 size: 16 residues. The germline V gene has CDR1 SGHRS and CDR2 YFSETQ. CDR3 sequence (DNA): TGCGCCAGCAGCTTGGTTCCCGGGGTTCGCACAGATACGCAGTATTTT. The encoded protein is CASSLVPGVRTDTQYF.

Remarks on this clone: Distinct nucleotide sequences in the sample also encode this CDR3. The rearrangement joins TRBV28 to TRBJ2-7; D tentatively reads TRBD1 or TRBD2 (5 bases each). V dropped 3 bases and J dropped 3 bases, with 9 bases sitting between them. CDR1 is MDHEN and CDR2 is SYDVKM in the germline V gene. The CDR3 runs to 13 residues. This CDR3 reads CASSLGVHYEQYF. Written as DNA, the CDR3 is TGTGCCAGCAGTTTGGGGGTGCACTACGAGCAGTACTTC.

The CDR3 nucleotides read TGTGCCAGCACCCGGGGGCATCGGTTGAACACCGGGGAGCTGTTTTTT. As protein: CASTRGHRLNTGELFF. The V gene is TRBV7-2, the J gene TRBJ2-2; D may match TRBD1 or TRBD2 (6 bases each). The CDR3 consists of 16 residues. V lost 7 bases and J lost 1, with 16 bases in between. Germline assignment: CDR1 SGHTA and CDR2 FQGNSA.

The rearrangement links TRBV5-1 to TRBJ1-2; D is unclear. The CDR3 is 14 amino acids. Germline V gene lookup returns CDR1 SGHRS and CDR2 YFSETQ. The germline V and J ends were trimmed by 0 bases and 2 bases, with 8 bases remaining between them. The DNA of the CDR3 is TGCGCCAGCAGCTTGGAGGCGGTGAACTATGGCTACACCTTC. Amino acid sequence: CASSLEAVNYGYTF.

This chain connects TRBV7-2 to TRBJ2-1, with TRBD2 identical over 13 bases. The CDR3 contains 19 residues. The J segment lost 0 bases and the V segment lost 5 bases, leaving 10 bases of the junction unmatched. Germline CDR1 and CDR2: SGHTA and FQGNSA. CDR3 amino acids: CASSVEWTSGGSSYNEQFF. For the CDR3, the DNA is TGTGCCAGCAGCGTCGAATGGACTAGCGGGGGAAGCTCCTACAATGAGCAGTTCTTC.

The chain uses TRBV7-2 and TRBJ2-7, with 9 bases that match TRBD1. Losses at the gene ends were 1 base for V and 6 bases for J; bases not matched to a gene: 4. The CDR3 is 14 residues long. CDR1 is SGHTA and CDR2 is FQGNSA in the germline V gene. This chain's CDR3 is CASSLGGQGIEQYF. In nucleotides, the CDR3 is TGTGCCAGCAGCTTAGGGGGACAGGGCATCGAGCAGTACTTC.

This chain joins TRBV7-9 and TRBJ2-1, with 9 bases matching TRBD1. CDR1 SEHNR and CDR2 FQNEAQ come from the germline V gene (reference sequence). J was trimmed by 4 bases and V by 5 bases; bases with no gene match: 6. This CDR3 region has 15 residues. CDR3: CASSPGTGPYNEQFF. DNA for the CDR3: TGTGCCAGCAGCCCCGGGACAGGGCCGTACAATGAGCAGTTCTTC. Filled out from reference TRBV7-9 and TRBJ2-1, the complete variable domain reads DTGVSQNPRHKITKRGQNVTFRCDPISEHNRLYWYRQTLGQGPEFLTYFQNEAQLEKSRLLSDRFSAERPKGSFSTLEIQRTEQGDSAMYLCASSPGTGPYNEQFFGPGTRLTVL.

The rearrangement joins TRBV28 to TRBJ1-6, with 9 bases matching TRBD1. This CDR3 has 15 amino acids. The germline V gene encodes CDR1 MDHEN and CDR2 SYDVKM. V was pared by 2 bases and J by 10 bases, with 6 bases of the junction left unmatched. The CDR3 protein is CASSLGVGQGSPLHF. In DNA, the CDR3 is TGTGCCAGCAGTTTAGGGGTGGGACAGGGATCACCCCTCCACTTT.

A word on this clone: It is unclear where the CDR3 begins or ends on the DNA, so no DNA is shown, and the CDR3 is as TCRdb lists it. The genes are TRBV12-1 and TRBJ2-7; the DNA was not used to check the table's D call, TRBD2. TRBV12-1 is noted as a pseudogene. The length of the CDR3 is 14 amino acids, counting both ends. This CDR3 is CASSFGRGTYEQYF.

V is TRBV11-2 and J is TRBJ1-6, with TRBD1 matching over 7 bases. The CDR3 sequence is 14 residues long. Germline V lookup: CDR1 SGHAT, CDR2 FQNNGV. The V gene end was trimmed by 1 base and the J gene end by 8 bases; junction bases not matched to a gene: 2. CDR3 bases: TGTGCCAGCAGCTTAGGAGGGGGCTATTCACCCCTCCACTTT. It is translated as CASSLGGGYSPLHF.

The J gene is TRBJ1-2, the V gene TRBV7-9; TRBD1 is a possible D gene (5 bases). V lost 1 base to trimming and J lost 3 bases, with 15 bases between them. The CDR3 loop spans 16 amino acids. Germline CDR1 and CDR2: SEHNR and FQNEAQ (reference sequence). The CDR3 nucleotides are TGTGCCAGCAGCTTAGTGGGGGGGGTTGCGGACTATGGCTACACCTTC. This gives the protein CASSLVGGVADYGYTF.

The genes are TRBV5-4 and TRBJ2-7; D perhaps matches TRBD1 (5 bases). Germline V CDR1 and CDR2: SGHNT, YYREEE (reference sequence). CDR3 length: 15 residues. V lost 0 bases and J 7 bases, leaving 17 bases between the germline ends. The CDR3 nucleotides are TGTGCCAGCAGCTTGGATGGGCGGTGGGGCAGGGAGCAGTACTTC. This gives the protein CASSLDGRWGREQYF.

This chain joins TRBV28 and TRBJ2-5; the D gene could be TRBD1 or TRBD2 (5 bases each). CDR3 length: 13 amino acids. Trimming removed 6 bases at V and 1 base at J, with 9 bases between. The V gene's germline CDR1 is MDHEN and CDR2 SYDVKM. The CDR3 DNA reads TGTGCCAGCAGCCAGGGAGTCCAAGAGACCCAGTACTTC. Its translation: CASSQGVQETQYF.

This chain links TRBV7-9 with TRBJ2-5, with 8 bases identical to TRBD1. The CDR3 extends over 14 amino acids. In germline, CDR1 is SEHNR, CDR2 FQNEAQ (reference sequence). The J segment lost 2 bases and the V segment lost 4 bases, leaving 3 bases of the junction unmatched. Here the CDR3 DNA reads TGTGCCAGCAGCTCCCGGACAGGGCAAGAGACCCAGTACTTC. Translated, it gives CASSSRTGQETQYF. Full variable domain (outside the CDR3, taken from reference TRBV7-9 and TRBJ2-5): DTGVSQNPRHKITKRGQNVTFRCDPISEHNRLYWYRQTLGQGPEFLTYFQNEAQLEKSRLLSDRFSAERPKGSFSTLEIQRTEQGDSAMYLCASSSRTGQETQYFGPGTRLLVL.

This clone turned up a few times. The chain couples TRBV15 to TRBJ1-1, with 8 bases lining up with TRBD1. CDR1 and CDR2 from the germline V gene are LNHNV and YYDKDF (reference sequence). This CDR3 comprises 17 residues. The junction had 7 bases not matched to a gene; V was cut back by 1 base and J by 0 bases. The CDR3 spells CATSRGPETGVNTEAFF. The CDR3 DNA reads as TGTGCCACCAGCAGAGGGCCCGAGACAGGGGTGAACACTGAAGCTTTCTTT.

The rearrangement uses TRBV11-3 and TRBJ1-2; no clear D. This CDR3 is built from 14 residues. Trimming left V 4 bases short and J 5 bases short, with 14 bases between. CDR1 is SGHNT, CDR2 YENEEA, per germline. The CDR3 protein is CASSSGETTYGYTF. CDR3 DNA sequence: TGTGCCAGCAGCTCCGGAGAGACTACTTATGGCTACACCTTC.

The V and J genes are TRBV19 and TRBJ2-1; the D is unclear. The length of the CDR3 is 15 residues. Germline CDR1 LNHDA, CDR2 SQIVND (reference sequence). The germline V and J ends were trimmed by 6 bases and 5 bases, with 17 bases remaining between them. The CDR3 sequence is CASSPGRSWDNEQFF. The CDR3 nucleotides read TGTGCCAGTAGCCCCGGGCGCTCTTGGGACAATGAGCAGTTCTTC.